Reported below is one T cell receptor beta chain. The target antigen is unknown. The junction departs from germline at one end; a sequencing error may be responsible. Within the sample, other DNA sequences also encode this same CDR3. The data originate from a study of cytomegalovirus exposure and HLA in healthy donors. Both 60 Vbeta primers and 13 Jbeta primers went into the PCR. The data were produced by immunoSEQ multiplex PCR, yet TCRdb's version contains in-frame clones alone and is incomplete. The table includes 150,000 to 200,000 clones, about 80% detected once. The CDR3 loop spans 11 amino acids. Germline V CDR1 and CDR2: MNHEY, SMNVEV (reference sequence). General study findings and limits: Earlier analysis yielded a pattern in which most TCR beta V segments were productive about 90% or about 30% of the time.

Sequenced material: PBMCs. V and J are TRBV27 and TRBJ2-1, with D uncertain. The TCR comes from a female donor in good health and CMV-seronegative. The CDR3 bases are TGTGCCAGCAGTTCCTCCAATGAGCAGTTCTTC. Translated: CASSSSNEQFF.